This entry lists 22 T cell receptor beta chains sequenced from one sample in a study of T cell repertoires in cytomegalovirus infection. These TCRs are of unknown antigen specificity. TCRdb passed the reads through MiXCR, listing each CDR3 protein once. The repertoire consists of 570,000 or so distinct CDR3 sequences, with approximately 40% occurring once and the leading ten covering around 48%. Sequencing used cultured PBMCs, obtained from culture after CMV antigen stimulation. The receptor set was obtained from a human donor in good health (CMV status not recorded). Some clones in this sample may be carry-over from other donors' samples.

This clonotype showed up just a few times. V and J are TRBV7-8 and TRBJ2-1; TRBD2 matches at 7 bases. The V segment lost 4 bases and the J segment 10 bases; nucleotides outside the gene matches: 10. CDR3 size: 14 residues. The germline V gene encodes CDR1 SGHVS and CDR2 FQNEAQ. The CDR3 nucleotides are TGTGCCAGCAGCTCACAGCGGGGAGAAGACGAGCAGTTCTTC. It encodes CASSSQRGEDEQFF.

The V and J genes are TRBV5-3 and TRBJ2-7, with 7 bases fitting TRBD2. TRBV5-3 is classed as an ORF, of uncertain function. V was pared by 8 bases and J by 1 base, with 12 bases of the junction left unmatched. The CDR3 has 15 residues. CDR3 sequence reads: CASTRGSGGSYEQYF. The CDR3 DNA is TGTGCCAGCACCCGAGGCTCGGGGGGATCCTACGAGCAGTACTTC.

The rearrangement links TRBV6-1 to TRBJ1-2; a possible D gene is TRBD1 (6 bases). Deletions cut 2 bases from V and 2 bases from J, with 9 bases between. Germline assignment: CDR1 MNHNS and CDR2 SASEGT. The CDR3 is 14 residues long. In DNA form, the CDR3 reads TGTGCCAGCAGTGAACCGACAGGAAACTATGGCTACACCTTC. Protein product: CASSEPTGNYGYTF.

CDR3 sequence (DNA): TGTGCCAGTAGTAGAGGACTAGCGGGACTAACCTACGAGCAGTACTTC. Protein sequence: CASSRGLAGLTYEQYF. The rearrangement uses TRBV19 and TRBJ2-7, with 12 positions matching TRBD2. With 4 bases clipped from V and 2 bases from J, the junction kept 6 bases outside the gene matches. CDR3 length equals 16 residues. CDR1 and CDR2 (germline): LNHDA, SQIVND (reference sequence).

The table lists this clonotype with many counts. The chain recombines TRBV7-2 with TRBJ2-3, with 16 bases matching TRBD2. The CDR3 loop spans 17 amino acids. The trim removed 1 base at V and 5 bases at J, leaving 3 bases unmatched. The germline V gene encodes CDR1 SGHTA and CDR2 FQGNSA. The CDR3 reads CASSLEGLAGGQDTQYF. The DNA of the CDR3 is TGTGCCAGCAGCTTAGAGGGACTAGCGGGGGGGCAAGATACGCAGTATTTT.

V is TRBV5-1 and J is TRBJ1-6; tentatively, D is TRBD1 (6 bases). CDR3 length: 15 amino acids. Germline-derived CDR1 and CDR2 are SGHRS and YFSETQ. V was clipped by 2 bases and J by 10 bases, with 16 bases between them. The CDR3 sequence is CASSFVAGDGSPLHF. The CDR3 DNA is TGCGCCAGCAGCTTCGTTGCAGGGGACGGCTCACCCCTCCACTTT.

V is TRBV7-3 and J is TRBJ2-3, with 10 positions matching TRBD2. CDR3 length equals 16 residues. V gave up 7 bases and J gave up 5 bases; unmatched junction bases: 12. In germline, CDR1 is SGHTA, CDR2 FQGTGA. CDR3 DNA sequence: TGTGCCAGCAACCCTCCGATAGCGGGAGGAGTAGATACGCAGTATTTT. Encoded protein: CASNPPIAGGVDTQYF. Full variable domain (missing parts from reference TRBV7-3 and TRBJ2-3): GAGVSQTPSNKVTEKGKYVELRCDPISGHTALYWYRQSLGQGPEFLIYFQGTGAADDSGLPNDRFFAVRPEGSVSTLKIQRTERGDSAVYLCASNPPIAGGVDTQYFGPGTRLTVL.

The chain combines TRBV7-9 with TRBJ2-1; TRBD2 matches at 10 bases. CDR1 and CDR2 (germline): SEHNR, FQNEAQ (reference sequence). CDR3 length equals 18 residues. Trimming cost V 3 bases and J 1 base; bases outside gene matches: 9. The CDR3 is CASSFPSGSVRSYNEQFF. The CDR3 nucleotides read TGTGCCAGCAGCTTCCCTAGCGGGAGTGTCAGGTCCTACAATGAGCAGTTCTTC.

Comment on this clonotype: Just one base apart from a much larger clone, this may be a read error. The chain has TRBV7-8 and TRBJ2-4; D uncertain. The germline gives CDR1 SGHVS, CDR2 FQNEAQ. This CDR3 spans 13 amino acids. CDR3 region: CASSLVQKNIRYF. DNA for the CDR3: TGTGCCAGCAGCTTAGTACAGAAAAACATTCGGTACTTC.

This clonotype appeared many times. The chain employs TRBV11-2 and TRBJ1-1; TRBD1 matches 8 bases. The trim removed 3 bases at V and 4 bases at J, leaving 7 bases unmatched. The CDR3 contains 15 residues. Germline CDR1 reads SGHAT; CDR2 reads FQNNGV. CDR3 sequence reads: CASSFFQGAATEAFF. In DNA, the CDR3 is TGTGCCAGCAGCTTTTTTCAGGGGGCAGCCACTGAAGCTTTCTTT.

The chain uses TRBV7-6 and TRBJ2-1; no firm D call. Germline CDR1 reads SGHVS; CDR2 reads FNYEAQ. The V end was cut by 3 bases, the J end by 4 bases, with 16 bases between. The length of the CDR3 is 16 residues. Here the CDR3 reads CASSFVPSLSYNEQFF. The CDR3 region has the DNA TGTGCCAGCAGCTTCGTACCGTCCCTTTCTTACAATGAGCAGTTCTTC.

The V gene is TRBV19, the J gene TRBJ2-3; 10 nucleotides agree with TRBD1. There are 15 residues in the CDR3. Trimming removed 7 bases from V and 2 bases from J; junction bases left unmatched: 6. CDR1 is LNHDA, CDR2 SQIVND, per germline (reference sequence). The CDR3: CASTPGQGHTDTQYF. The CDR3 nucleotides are TGTGCCAGTACTCCGGGACAGGGGCACACAGATACGCAGTATTTT.

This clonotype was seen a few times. The CDR3 DNA follows: TGTGCCAGCAGCGACAGGGGGATCTACGAGCAGTACTTC. The encoded protein is CASSDRGIYEQYF. V gene TRBV6-8 combines with J gene TRBJ2-7, with TRBD1 matching over 9 bases. Trimming at V came to 6 bases and at J to 3 bases, leaving 3 bases not matched to a gene. The germline CDR1 and CDR2 sequences are MNHGY and SAAAGT. The CDR3 consists of 13 residues.

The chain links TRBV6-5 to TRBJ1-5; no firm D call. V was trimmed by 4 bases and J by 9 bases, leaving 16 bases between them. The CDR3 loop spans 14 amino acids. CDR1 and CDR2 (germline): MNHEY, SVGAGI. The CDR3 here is CASSSTAESRPQHF. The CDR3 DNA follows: TGTGCCAGCAGTTCCACAGCGGAGAGTAGGCCCCAGCATTTT.

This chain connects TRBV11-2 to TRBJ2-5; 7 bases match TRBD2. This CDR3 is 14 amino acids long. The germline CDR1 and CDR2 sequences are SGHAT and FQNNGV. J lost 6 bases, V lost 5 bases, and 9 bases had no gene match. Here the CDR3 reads CASSTGTTLKTQYF. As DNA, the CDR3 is TGTGCCAGCAGCACCGGGACTACCCTGAAGACCCAGTACTTC.

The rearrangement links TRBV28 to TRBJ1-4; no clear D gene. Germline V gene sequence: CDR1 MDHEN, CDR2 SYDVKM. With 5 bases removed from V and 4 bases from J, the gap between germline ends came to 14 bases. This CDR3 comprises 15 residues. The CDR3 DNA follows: TGTGCCAGCAGTATACCGGCAGCCGATAATGAAAAACTGTTTTTT. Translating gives CASSIPAADNEKLFF.

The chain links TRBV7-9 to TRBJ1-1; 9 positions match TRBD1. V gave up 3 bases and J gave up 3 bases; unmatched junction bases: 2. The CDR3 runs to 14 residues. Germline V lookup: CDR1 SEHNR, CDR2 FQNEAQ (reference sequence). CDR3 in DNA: TGTGCCAGCAGCTTCCGGACAGGGGACACTGAAGCTTTCTTT. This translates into CASSFRTGDTEAFF. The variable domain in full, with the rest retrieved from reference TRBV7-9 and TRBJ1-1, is DTGVSQNPRHKITKRGQNVTFRCDPISEHNRLYWYRQTLGQGPEFLTYFQNEAQLEKSRLLSDRFSAERPKGSFSTLEIQRTEQGDSAMYLCASSFRTGDTEAFFGQGTRLTVV.

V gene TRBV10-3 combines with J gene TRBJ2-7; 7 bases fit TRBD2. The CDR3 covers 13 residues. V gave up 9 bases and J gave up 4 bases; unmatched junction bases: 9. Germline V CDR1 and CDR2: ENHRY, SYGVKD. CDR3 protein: CAIGSSGVYEQYF. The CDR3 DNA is TGTGCCATAGGGTCTAGCGGTGTATACGAGCAGTACTTC.

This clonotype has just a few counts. In DNA, the CDR3 is TGTGCCAGCAGCTTAGGTACAGGGCTTGATACTGAAGCTTTCTTT. Encoded protein: CASSLGTGLDTEAFF. The gene calls are TRBV7-2 and TRBJ1-1; D may be TRBD1 (6 bases). The CDR3 runs to 15 residues. V dropped 1 base and J dropped 5 bases, with 14 bases sitting between them. Germline values: CDR1 SGHTA, CDR2 FQGNSA.

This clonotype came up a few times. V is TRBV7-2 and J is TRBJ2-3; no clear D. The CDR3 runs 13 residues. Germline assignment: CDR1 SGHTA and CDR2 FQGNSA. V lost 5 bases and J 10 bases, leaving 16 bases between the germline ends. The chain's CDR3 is CASSLNPSLAQYF. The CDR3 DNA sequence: TGTGCCAGCAGCCTAAACCCCTCTTTGGCGCAGTATTTT.

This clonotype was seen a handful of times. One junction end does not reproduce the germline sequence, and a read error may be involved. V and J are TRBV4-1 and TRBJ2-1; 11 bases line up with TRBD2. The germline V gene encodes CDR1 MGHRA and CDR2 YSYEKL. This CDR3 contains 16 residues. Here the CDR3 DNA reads TGTGCCAGCAGTCCAAGCCTAGCGGGGGGATACAATGAGCAGTTCTTC. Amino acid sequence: CASSPSLAGGYNEQFF.

The CDR3 region has the DNA TGTGCCAGCAGCTTGGAAGTGGGCTCCTATAATTCACCCCTCCACTTT. Protein sequence: CASSLEVGSYNSPLHF. This rearrangement joins TRBV5-4 to TRBJ1-6; no reliable D call. Germline values: CDR1 SGHNT, CDR2 YYREEE (reference sequence). Trimming shortened V by 0 bases and J by 0 bases, and 7 bases separated the two germline ends. This CDR3 comprises 16 residues.